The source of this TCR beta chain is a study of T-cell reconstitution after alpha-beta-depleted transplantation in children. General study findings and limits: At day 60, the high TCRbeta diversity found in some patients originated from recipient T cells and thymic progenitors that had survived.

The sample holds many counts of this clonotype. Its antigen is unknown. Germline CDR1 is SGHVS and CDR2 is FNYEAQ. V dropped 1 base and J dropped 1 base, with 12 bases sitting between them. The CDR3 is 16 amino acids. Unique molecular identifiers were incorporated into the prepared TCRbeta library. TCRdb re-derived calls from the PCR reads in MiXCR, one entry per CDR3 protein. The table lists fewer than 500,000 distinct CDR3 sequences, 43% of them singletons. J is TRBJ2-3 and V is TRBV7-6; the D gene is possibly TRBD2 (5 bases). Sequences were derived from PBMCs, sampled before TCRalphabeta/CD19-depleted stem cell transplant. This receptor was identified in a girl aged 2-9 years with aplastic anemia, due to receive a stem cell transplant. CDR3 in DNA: TGTGCCAGCAGCTTAGAGGAGGTCGCGGGCACAGATACGCAGTATTTT. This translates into CASSLEEVAGTDTQYF.